Each of the 8 T cell receptor beta chains below was sequenced from the same sample in a study of shared clonotypes between healthy human individuals. Only in-frame clones appear in the TCRdb table, and some are missing; sequencing was by immunoSEQ multiplex PCR. The sample records about 2 million clones, over 85% being singletons. CD45RO-negative, CCR7-selected cells formed the naive CD8 fraction, which excluded terminally differentiated effector memory CD45RA+ cells. Sequenced sample: naive CD8+ T cells sorted from blood. These TCRs come from a man aged 18 to 35 in good health.

Comment on this clone: This sample also contains other DNA sequences that code for the same CDR3. In nucleotides, the CDR3 is TGCGCCAGCAGCTTGGCCGGCGGAACCTACGAGCAGTACTTC. Translation gives CASSLAGGTYEQYF. The J gene is TRBJ2-7, the V gene TRBV5-1, with D uncertain. With 0 bases removed from V and 2 bases from J, the gap between germline ends came to 9 bases. CDR3 length: 14 amino acids. Looked up from germline, CDR1 is SGHRS and CDR2 is YFSETQ.

The chain couples TRBV4-3 to TRBJ2-7, with TRBD2 matching 7 bases. The V and J ends lost 1 base and 0 bases, in that order; junction bases with no gene match: 3. Looked up from germline, CDR1 is LGHNA and CDR2 is YSLEER. The CDR3 totals 15 residues. CDR3 nucleotides: TGCGCCAGCAGCCAAGTAGCGGGCCTCTCCTACGAGCAGTACTTC. This encodes CASSQVAGLSYEQYF.

The genes are TRBV11-2 and TRBJ2-1; D ambiguous. The V end lost 5 bases, the J end lost 7 bases, and 18 bases lay between the germline ends. The CDR3 is 15 amino acids. Germline CDR1 and CDR2: SGHAT and FQNNGV. As DNA, the CDR3 is TGTGCCAGCAGCCCAGAATTCGGGCGCCTAAATGAGCAGTTCTTC. Amino acids: CASSPEFGRLNEQFF.

The chain couples TRBV2 to TRBJ2-2; D possibly matches TRBD1 or TRBD2 (5 bases each). CDR3 length: 14 amino acids. Trimming pared 10 bases from V and 8 bases from J, leaving 20 bases between. Germline V CDR1 and CDR2: SNHLY, FYNNEI. The CDR3 reads CAIPGPERSGELFF. CDR3 DNA sequence: TGTGCCATTCCGGGACCGGAGCGTTCTGGGGAGCTGTTTTTT.

The rearrangement links TRBV7-6 to TRBJ2-7; TRBD1 might be the D (6 bases). The germline CDR1 and CDR2 sequences are SGHVS and FNYEAQ. The length of the CDR3 is 13 residues. Trimming removed 5 bases from V and 0 bases from J, with 8 bases in between. The CDR3 DNA reads TGTGCCAGCAGCGGGACAAACTCCTACGAGCAGTACTTC. Encoded protein: CASSGTNSYEQYF.

The V and J genes are TRBV6-5 and TRBJ2-7, with D perhaps matching TRBD2 (6 bases). The length of the CDR3 is 15 residues. V lost 2 bases, J lost 2 bases, and 13 bases lay in between. Per the germline V gene, CDR1 is MNHEY and CDR2 is SVGAGI. CDR3 loop: CASSYGGIAPYEQYF. The CDR3, as DNA: TGTGCCAGCAGTTACGGGGGGATAGCGCCCTACGAGCAGTACTTC.

The chain combines TRBV4-1 with TRBJ2-2, with a weak D call TRBD1 (6 bases). Germline assignment: CDR1 MGHRA and CDR2 YSYEKL. There are 15 residues in the CDR3. V lost 3 bases, J lost 6 bases, and 14 bases lay in between. This CDR3 is CASSQLTGFPGELFF. The CDR3 DNA is TGCGCCAGCAGCCAGCTTACAGGGTTCCCCGGGGAGCTGTTTTTT.

The chain has TRBV7-9 and TRBJ2-5; 11 nucleotides line up with TRBD2. Germline V CDR1 and CDR2: SEHNR, FQNEAQ (reference sequence). The CDR3 extends over 17 amino acids. The ends lost 2 bases at V and 5 bases at J; junction bases unmatched: 10. CDR3 DNA: TGTGCCAGCAGCTTACAAATAGCGGGGGGGCCCGGGGAGACCCAGTACTTC. It specifies CASSLQIAGGPGETQYF.